Listed below are T cell receptor beta chains from one sample, sequenced in a study of metastatic and nonmetastatic thyroid tumors. TCRdb reassembled clones from the PCR reads with MiXCR. The sample consists of under 15,000 clones, 9% to 14% of them appearing once. The source material was blood. These receptors all come from a female donor with papillary thyroid cancer or a benign thyroid nodule (not recorded which). Some clones in this sample may be carry-over from other donors' samples. Both conserved end residues are part of each CDR3. Each record gives: J gene, clone size, D gene, V gene, CDR3 protein, CDR3 DNA. D genes are given only for firm matches. Not all rows give a size; the values are once, few, many and, for expanded clones, a class.

TRBJ2-2,.,TRBD2,TRBV13,CASSLASGGVGELFF,TGTGCCAGCAGCTTAGCTAGCGGGGGCGTCGGGGAGCTGTTTTTT
TRBJ2-5,many,.,TRBV9,CASSVDTGRGETQYF,TGTGCCAGCAGCGTAGACACGGGTCGTGGCGAGACCCAGTACTTC
TRBJ2-5,many,.,TRBV7-3,CASSWGVSSTQYF,TGTGCCAGCAGCTGGGGGGTCTCCTCGACCCAGTACTTC
TRBJ2-3,many,.,TRBV9,CASSVLSGTDTQYF,TGTGCCAGCAGCGTACTTAGCGGCACAGATACGCAGTATTTT
TRBJ2-2,many,.,TRBV10-3,CAISERAGGELFF,TGTGCCATCAGTGAAAGGGCTGGGGGGGAGCTGTTTTTT
TRBJ2-3,many,.,TRBV2,CASIKTRGSDTQYF,TGTGCCAGCATTAAGACTAGAGGGTCAGATACGCAGTATTTT
TRBJ2-7,medium-sized,.,TRBV6-1,CASSTGPRYEQYF,TGTGCCAGCAGTACGGGACCACGTTACGAGCAGTACTTC
TRBJ2-1,few,TRBD1,TRBV2,CASRLPLGDRMNEQFF,TGTGCCAGCAGGCTCCCCCTGGGGGACAGGATGAATGAGCAGTTCTTC
TRBJ1-2,medium-sized,.,TRBV6-2/TRBV6-3,CASRGNYGYTF,TGTGCCAGCCGCGGGAACTATGGCTACACCTTC
TRBJ2-5,many,.,TRBV20-1,CSARRVAELQETQYF,TGCAGTGCTAGAAGGGTAGCGGAGTTGCAAGAGACCCAGTACTTC
TRBJ1-2,many,TRBD1,TRBV20-1,CSARDRGQGYTF,TGCAGTGCTAGAGACAGGGGGCAGGGCTACACCTTC
TRBJ2-2,many,.,TRBV19,CASSKVGGGTGELFF,TGTGCCAGTAGCAAGGTCGGAGGTGGGACCGGGGAGCTGTTTTTT
TRBJ1-2,many,.,TRBV2,CASRARFYGYTF,TGTGCCAGCAGAGCGCGCTTCTATGGCTACACCTTC
TRBJ2-1,.,TRBD1,TRBV6-1,CASRRDRGTKGQFF,TGTGCCAGCAGACGGGACAGGGGGACAAAGGGACAGTTCTTC
TRBJ1-6,many,.,TRBV30,CAWNPRLGGDSPLHF,TGTGCCTGGAACCCCCGCCTAGGGGGGGATTCACCCCTCCACTTT
TRBJ2-7,medium-sized,.,TRBV27,CASSPRGAYEQYF,TGTGCCAGCAGTCCTAGGGGGGCGTACGAGCAGTACTTC
TRBJ2-1,many,TRBD2,TRBV20-1,CSARIAGSSYNEQFF,TGCAGTGCTAGGATAGCGGGGAGCTCCTACAATGAGCAGTTCTTC
TRBJ2-7,many,.,TRBV30,CAWSSGRSSYEQYF,TGTGCCTGGAGTTCCGGACGGAGCTCCTACGAGCAGTACTTC
TRBJ2-1,.,TRBD2,TRBV28,CTSSPSGGTSDYNEQSF,TGTACCAGCAGTCCCTCGGGTGGGACTAGCGACTACAATGAGCAGTCCTTC
TRBJ1-5,.,.,TRBV18,CASSPSRGGHQPQHF,TGTGCCAGCTCACCATCCCGTGGGGGGCATCAGCCCCAGCATTTT
TRBJ2-7,medium-sized,.,TRBV27,CASSYSSDKYYEQYF,TGTGCCAGCAGTTATTCATCGGACAAATACTACGAGCAGTACTTC
TRBJ2-3,medium-sized,.,TRBV27,CASGDWTDTQYF,TGTGCCAGCGGGGACTGGACAGATACGCAGTATTTT
TRBJ1-4,many,TRBD1,TRBV2,CASRVEGQFNEKLFF,TGTGCCAGCAGGGTCGAGGGACAGTTTAATGAAAAACTGTTTTTT
TRBJ2-7,many,TRBD1,TRBV19,CASRPGTGTTYEQYF,TGTGCCAGTAGACCCGGGACAGGGACAACCTACGAGCAGTACTTC
TRBJ2-3,many,.,TRBV28,CASSLFFLQTDTQYF,TGTGCCAGCAGTTTATTCTTCCTACAGACAGATACGCAGTATTTT
TRBJ2-3,.,.,TRBV6-1,CASTRKPGQGDTQYF,TGTGCCAGCACCCGGAAGCCCGGGCAGGGAGATACGCAGTATTTT
TRBJ1-2,many,.,TRBV7-2,CASSLLPATGAGYTF,TGCGCCAGCAGCTTATTACCGGCTACGGGAGCTGGCTACACCTTC
TRBJ2-1,.,.,TRBV28,CASTTGGEATYNEQFF,TGTGCCAGCACTACCGGGGGCGAGGCGACGTACAATGAGCAGTTCTTC
TRBJ1-6,many,TRBD1,TRBV7-9,CASSLVGQGNSPLHF,TGTGCCAGCAGCTTAGTTGGACAGGGGAATTCACCCCTCCACTTT
TRBJ2-2,.,.,TRBV4-2,CASSQVQNTGELFF,TGTGCCAGCAGCCAGGTTCAGAACACCGGGGAGCTGTTTTTT
TRBJ2-3,many,TRBD2,TRBV19,CASTAYSGRPDTQYF,TGTGCCAGTACCGCTTATAGCGGGAGGCCAGATACGCAGTATTTT
TRBJ1-6,many,.,TRBV2,CASSEAPVRNSPLHF,TGTGCCAGCAGTGAAGCACCAGTCCGGAATTCACCCCTCCACTTT
TRBJ2-5,many,.,TRBV20-1,CSAPRRAGMRETQYF,TGCAGTGCTCCACGGCGGGCGGGGATGAGAGAGACCCAGTACTTC
TRBJ2-7,medium-sized,.,TRBV28,CASSLGEIHNEQYF,TGTGCCAGCAGTTTGGGGGAAATCCATAACGAGCAGTACTTC
TRBJ2-2,many,TRBD2,TRBV27,CASSLVSGGSGELFF,TGTGCCAGCAGTTTAGTTAGCGGGGGGTCGGGGGAGCTGTTTTTT
TRBJ1-2,.,.,TRBV5-1,CASSFGRGGRYYGYTF,TGCGCCAGCAGCTTCGGACGGGGCGGTAGGTACTATGGCTACACCTTC
TRBJ1-1,many,.,TRBV30,CAWRGTDKTAFF,TGTGCCTGGAGAGGGACGGATAAAACGGCTTTCTTT
TRBJ1-2,.,TRBD1,TRBV10-3,CAISPGDREWGYTF,TGTGCCATCAGCCCGGGGGACAGGGAGTGGGGCTACACCTTC
TRBJ2-7,.,.,TRBV12-3/TRBV12-4,CTSSSGRGQYF,TGTACCAGCAGCTCTGGACGCGGGCAGTACTTC
TRBJ2-5,many,TRBD2,TRBV4-2,CASSQREGYQETQYF,TGTGCCAGCAGCCAGCGGGAGGGGTACCAAGAGACCCAGTACTTC
TRBJ2-2,many,.,TRBV12-3/TRBV12-4,CASSNTGNTGELFF,TGTGCCAGCAGCAACACAGGGAACACCGGGGAGCTGTTTTTT
TRBJ1-2,many,.,TRBV2,CASTPRGANYGYTF,TGTGCCAGCACCCCCCGCGGGGCTAACTATGGCTACACCTTC
TRBJ1-3,many,TRBD1,TRBV2,CATATGSFSGNTIYF,TGTGCCACGGCGACAGGGTCTTTCTCTGGAAACACCATATATTTT
TRBJ1-6,many,.,TRBV2,CASGNPPGSPLHF,TGTGCCAGCGGCAACCCCCCGGGTTCACCCCTCCACTTT
TRBJ1-2,many,.,TRBV4-2,CASSQVDSRRANYGYTF,TGTGCCAGCAGCCAAGTCGACTCCCGAAGAGCTAACTATGGCTACACCTTC
TRBJ1-2,medium-sized,TRBD1,TRBV6-1,CASSSGQAGYTF,TGTGCCAGCAGTTCGGGACAGGCCGGCTACACCTTC
TRBJ2-1,many,.,TRBV9,CASSVGGAPGEQFF,TGTGCCAGCAGCGTAGGCGGGGCGCCAGGTGAGCAGTTCTTC
TRBJ1-6,few,.,TRBV9,CASSGSNSPLHF,TGTGCCAGCAGCGGCAGTAATTCACCCCTCCACTTT
TRBJ2-3,many,TRBD1,TRBV20-1,CSANDSRDRELDTQYF,TGCAGTGCTAATGACAGCCGGGACAGAGAGCTAGATACGCAGTATTTT
TRBJ2-5,many,.,TRBV11-2,CASSLERQETQYF,TGTGCCAGCAGCTTAGAGCGGCAAGAGACCCAGTACTTC
TRBJ2-1,.,.,TRBV6-7,CASSPQRGREAHNEQFF,TGTGCCAGTAGCCCCCAACGGGGTAGGGAGGCCCACAATGAGCAGTTCTTC
TRBJ2-5,many,.,TRBV28,CASSLTRIGWSETQYF,TGTGCCAGCAGTCTTACTAGGATTGGCTGGTCTGAGACCCAGTACTTC